Presented here are 25 T cell receptor beta chains from one specimen sequenced in a study of T cell responses to AZD1222 COVID-19 vaccine. The protocol was immunoSEQ multiplex PCR, while the TCRdb copy is restricted to in-frame clones and leaves out a portion. This sample has some 150,000 clones; 90% to 95% occur once, and the top ten carry more than 8%. This specimen consisted of peripheral blood, obtained on day 0 of AZD1222 vaccination. The receptor source for this set is an adult in good health.

The V and J genes are TRBV10-1 and TRBJ2-1; 7 bases match TRBD1. Germline CDR1 WNHNN, CDR2 SYGVQD (reference sequence). This CDR3 is built from 14 residues. V shed 6 bases and J 0 bases; nucleotides not matched to a gene: 2. The CDR3 is CASSDRVSYNEQFF. DNA for the CDR3: TGCGCCAGCAGCGACAGGGTCTCCTACAATGAGCAGTTCTTC.

The chain recombines TRBV28 with TRBJ1-2, with TRBD1 matching 7 bases. The CDR3 is 15 amino acids. The J segment lost 2 bases and the V segment lost 7 bases, leaving 10 bases of the junction unmatched. The germline V gene encodes CDR1 MDHEN and CDR2 SYDVKM. CDR3 loop: CASTSPLTGNYGYTF. The DNA of the CDR3 is TGTGCCAGCACTTCACCCCTGACAGGGAACTATGGCTACACCTTC.

The chain uses TRBV29-1 and TRBJ2-2, with D maybe TRBD1 (5 bases). This CDR3 comprises 13 residues. Germline CDR1 is SQVTM and CDR2 is ANQGSEA. The V gene lost 5 bases and the J gene lost 2 bases, with 9 bases spanning the gap. The CDR3 loop is CSVLQGNTGELFF. The CDR3 nucleotides are TGCAGCGTTCTCCAGGGTAACACCGGGGAGCTGTTTTTT.

The chain recombines TRBV18 with TRBJ1-5; 9 positions match TRBD1. This CDR3 contains 17 residues. Germline values: CDR1 KGHSH, CDR2 LQKENI. V shed 0 bases and J 1 base; nucleotides not matched to a gene: 4. CDR3 sequence reads: CASSPPTGGGSNQPQHF. Written as DNA, the CDR3 is TGTGCCAGCTCACCACCAACAGGGGGCGGAAGCAATCAGCCCCAGCATTTT.

CDR3: CASSFEAGGYEQYF. The CDR3 DNA is TGTGCCAGCAGCTTTGAAGCGGGGGGCTACGAGCAGTACTTC. V usage is TRBV7-6 and J usage is TRBJ2-7, with TRBD2 identical over 9 bases. The length of the CDR3 is 14 residues. Germline loops: CDR1 SGHVS, CDR2 FNYEAQ. Germline trimming cut 3 bases from V and 3 bases from J; bases unmatched to any gene: 3.

V gene TRBV4-1 combines with J gene TRBJ2-5; D perhaps matches TRBD1 (6 bases). This CDR3 spans 15 amino acids. Per germline, CDR1 MGHRA and CDR2 YSYEKL. Trimming removed 4 bases at V and 5 bases at J, with 17 bases between. The CDR3 bases are TGCGCCAGCAGCCTTGTAGGGGTTCAGGGGGAGACCCAGTACTTC. Protein sequence: CASSLVGVQGETQYF.

The chain has TRBV11-2 and TRBJ2-1, with 7 bases identical to TRBD2. Germline lookup yields CDR1 SGHAT and CDR2 FQNNGV. This CDR3 is 13 amino acids long. The J segment lost 6 bases and the V segment lost 5 bases, leaving 4 bases of the junction unmatched. CDR3 sequence reads: CASSPGRVNEQFF. The CDR3 DNA follows: TGTGCCAGCAGCCCGGGGAGGGTCAATGAGCAGTTCTTC.

The V gene is TRBV6-5, the J gene TRBJ1-4; D may be TRBD1 (6 bases). CDR3 length equals 14 residues. Between the trimmed V and J ends, which lost 8 bases and 7 bases, there was a span of 17 bases. CDR1 and CDR2 from the germline V gene are MNHEY and SVGAGI. CDR3 in DNA: TGTGCCAGCCACCGGAGGGGGGTTGGTGAAAAACTGTTTTTT. The encoded protein is CASHRRGVGEKLFF.

CDR3 in DNA: TGTGCCAGCAGCTTGCAGGGGGCACGTGAAGCTTTCTTT. Translated, it gives CASSLQGAREAFF. The chain uses TRBV7-3 and TRBJ1-1; 8 bases align to TRBD1. The germline gives CDR1 SGHTA, CDR2 FQGTGA. Trimming at V came to 3 bases and at J to 7 bases, leaving 4 bases not matched to a gene. The CDR3 loop spans 13 amino acids. Combining the CDR3 with reference TRBV7-3 and TRBJ1-1 gives the whole variable domain GAGVSQTPSNKVTEKGKYVELRCDPISGHTALYWYRQSLGQGPEFLIYFQGTGAADDSGLPNDRFFAVRPEGSVSTLKIQRTERGDSAVYLCASSLQGAREAFFGQGTRLTVV.

The CDR3 is CASSVVTGELFF. DNA for the CDR3: TGTGCCAGCAGCGTAGTTACCGGGGAGCTGTTTTTT. The rearrangement joins TRBV9 to TRBJ2-2; D gene uncertain. Germline V gene data show CDR1 as SGDLS and CDR2 as YYNGEE. V was trimmed by 0 bases and J by 5 bases, leaving 2 bases between them. This CDR3 contains 12 residues.

The chain is built from TRBV6-6 and TRBJ1-3; TRBD1 might be the D (5 bases). Germline loops: CDR1 MNHNY, CDR2 SVGAGI (reference sequence). The V gene lost 5 bases and the J gene lost 5 bases, with 34 bases spanning the gap. The CDR3 contains 21 residues. This chain's CDR3 is CASSPIGYGQKTPWGRNTIYF. The CDR3, as DNA: TGTGCCAGCAGTCCGATCGGGTATGGCCAGAAAACCCCATGGGGGAGAAACACCATATATTTT.

The genes are TRBV11-2 and TRBJ1-2; a possible D gene is TRBD1 (5 bases). This CDR3 is built from 14 residues. Germline-derived CDR1 and CDR2 are SGHAT and FQNNGV. Trimming left V 1 base short and J 4 bases short, with 10 bases between. The CDR3 protein is CASSLGGGPYGYTF. The CDR3 nucleotides read TGTGCCAGCAGCTTAGGGGGGGGTCCCTATGGCTACACCTTC.

This chain connects TRBV7-9 to TRBJ1-1; no definite D call. Trimming stripped 1 base from V and 6 bases from J, with 9 bases between. Per the germline V gene, CDR1 is SEHNR and CDR2 is FQNEAQ (reference sequence). The length of the CDR3 is 13 residues. The CDR3 reads CASSLGQFPEAFF. Here the CDR3 DNA reads TGTGCCAGCAGCTTAGGGCAGTTCCCTGAAGCTTTCTTT.

The chain joins TRBV9 to TRBJ1-5; the match to TRBD1 covers 10 bases. The CDR3 covers 14 residues. V lost 3 bases and J lost 4; bases outside the gene matches: 1. Germline CDR1 is SGDLS and CDR2 is YYNGEE. DNA of the CDR3: TGTGCCAGCAGCGGGGGACAGGGGAATCAGCCCCAGCATTTT. It yields the protein CASSGGQGNQPQHF.

The rearrangement uses TRBV9 and TRBJ2-1, with 8 bases identical to TRBD1. Germline-derived CDR1 and CDR2 are SGDLS and YYNGEE. The CDR3 length is 16 residues. After removal of 0 bases from V and 2 bases from J, the junction contained 4 bases not matched to a gene. Here the CDR3 DNA reads TGTGCCAGCAGCGTAGAGGGCAGGGGGCCCTACAATGAGCAGTTCTTC. This codes for CASSVEGRGPYNEQFF.

The chain employs TRBV12-3 or TRBV12-4 and TRBJ2-3; D not resolved. This CDR3 comprises 11 residues. Trimming left V 3 bases short and J 6 bases short, with 4 bases between. CDR3 sequence reads: CASSFKDTQYF. The CDR3 region has the DNA TGTGCCAGCAGTTTTAAGGATACGCAGTATTTT.

This clone has a single count. CDR3 nucleotide sequence: TGTGCCAGCAGTTACGGGCTTACTGGAAACACCATATATTTT. As protein: CASSYGLTGNTIYF. The chain combines TRBV6-2 or TRBV6-3 with TRBJ1-3, with D hard to call. CDR3 size: 14 residues. From germline, CDR1 is MNHEY and CDR2 SVGEGT. The ends were cut back, 2 bases at V and 2 bases at J, with 7 bases in the middle.

The chain combines TRBV27 with TRBJ1-1; the D gene is possibly TRBD1 (6 bases). Germline V lookup: CDR1 MNHEY, CDR2 SMNVEV (reference sequence). The CDR3 loop spans 18 amino acids. V lost 0 bases to trimming and J lost 4 bases, with 21 bases between them. The CDR3 DNA reads TGTGCCAGCAGTTTATCGGTCGGTTCCGGGGGGCTGGGCACTGAAGCTTTCTTT. Protein: CASSLSVGSGGLGTEAFF.

Here the CDR3 reads CATSDGFGQPQHF. The DNA for the CDR3 is TGTGCCACCAGTGATGGGTTCGGGCAGCCCCAGCATTTT. V gene TRBV24-1 combines with J gene TRBJ1-5; no firm D call. Germline CDR1 KGHDR, CDR2 SFDVKD. The CDR3 runs 13 residues. The V gene lost 3 bases and the J gene lost 7 bases, with 9 bases spanning the gap.

This chain connects TRBV27 to TRBJ1-5; no reliable D call. Germline CDR1 is MNHEY and CDR2 is SMNVEV (reference sequence). Trimming shortened V by 2 bases and J by 3 bases, and 8 bases separated the two germline ends. The CDR3 contains 14 residues. The CDR3 bases are TGTGCCAGCAGTTTAGGGTCCTCCAATCAGCCCCAGCATTTT. As protein: CASSLGSSNQPQHF.

The chain recombines TRBV28 with TRBJ2-3; 9 bases map to TRBD1. The germline V gene has CDR1 MDHEN and CDR2 SYDVKM. This CDR3 has 18 residues. The V gene end was trimmed by 8 bases and the J gene end by 1 base; junction bases not matched to a gene: 16. This CDR3 is CASLHPAGQGSGTDTQYF. CDR3 DNA: TGTGCCAGCCTACATCCTGCCGGACAGGGGAGTGGCACAGATACGCAGTATTTT.

This chain joins TRBV10-3 and TRBJ1-3; D is possibly TRBD1 (5 bases). Trimming stripped 6 bases from V and 0 bases from J, with 15 bases between. Germline CDR1 is ENHRY and CDR2 is SYGVKD. This CDR3 has 16 amino acids. CDR3 sequence (DNA): TGTGCCATCAGCGACACACAGGACGTCTCTGGAAACACCATATATTTT. It codes for CAISDTQDVSGNTIYF.

V is TRBV7-2 and J is TRBJ1-5; 11 nucleotides align to TRBD1. CDR3 length equals 16 residues. V lost 2 bases, J lost 6 bases, and 6 bases stayed unmatched. Germline CDR1 and CDR2: SGHTA and FQGNSA. CDR3 loop: CASSLYGQGAVQPQHF. CDR3 in DNA: TGTGCCAGCAGCTTATACGGACAGGGGGCTGTTCAGCCCCAGCATTTT.

This chain links TRBV24-1 with TRBJ2-1, with D perhaps TRBD1 or TRBD2 (7 bases each). In germline, CDR1 is KGHDR, CDR2 SFDVKD. This CDR3 has 12 residues. V dropped 6 bases and J dropped 8 bases, with 10 bases sitting between them. The CDR3 bases are TGTGCCACCAGTCCAGGGGGGGATGAGCAGTTCTTC. This codes for CATSPGGDEQFF.

This clone was seen a few times. The rearrangement joins TRBV28 to TRBJ2-5; the D is unclear. Trimming shortened V by 10 bases and J by 2 bases, and 17 bases separated the two germline ends. Germline CDR1 reads MDHEN; CDR2 reads SYDVKM. The CDR3 consists of 14 residues. CDR3 in amino acids: CATSIRVGQETQYF. CDR3 DNA: TGTGCCACCTCGATTAGGGTGGGACAAGAGACCCAGTACTTC.